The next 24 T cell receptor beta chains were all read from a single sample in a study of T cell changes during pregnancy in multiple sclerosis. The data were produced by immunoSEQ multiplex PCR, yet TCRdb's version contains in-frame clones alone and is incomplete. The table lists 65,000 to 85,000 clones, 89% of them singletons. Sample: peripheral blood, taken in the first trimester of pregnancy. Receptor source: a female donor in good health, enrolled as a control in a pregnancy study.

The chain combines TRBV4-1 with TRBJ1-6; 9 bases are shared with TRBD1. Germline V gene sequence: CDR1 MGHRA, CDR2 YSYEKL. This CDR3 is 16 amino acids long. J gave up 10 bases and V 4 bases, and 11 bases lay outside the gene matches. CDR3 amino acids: CASSLRGQGVGSPLHF. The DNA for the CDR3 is TGCGCCAGCAGCCTTAGGGGACAGGGAGTTGGGTCACCCCTCCACTTT.

The CDR3 region is CASSYSWDSNTGELFF. The CDR3 DNA is TGTGCCAGCAGTTATAGCTGGGACAGTAACACCGGGGAGCTGTTTTTT. The chain recombines TRBV6-5 with TRBJ2-2; TRBD1 aligns across 7 bases. Germline CDR1 reads MNHEY; CDR2 reads SVGAGI. The ends lost 3 bases at V and 2 bases at J; junction bases unmatched: 6. This CDR3 is built from 16 residues.

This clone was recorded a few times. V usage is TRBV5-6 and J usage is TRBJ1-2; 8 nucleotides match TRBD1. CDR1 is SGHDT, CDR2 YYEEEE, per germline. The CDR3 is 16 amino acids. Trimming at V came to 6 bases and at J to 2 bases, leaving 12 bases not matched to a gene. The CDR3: CASTRLTGQENYGYTF. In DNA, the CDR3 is TGTGCCAGCACCCGACTAACGGGACAGGAGAACTATGGCTACACCTTC.

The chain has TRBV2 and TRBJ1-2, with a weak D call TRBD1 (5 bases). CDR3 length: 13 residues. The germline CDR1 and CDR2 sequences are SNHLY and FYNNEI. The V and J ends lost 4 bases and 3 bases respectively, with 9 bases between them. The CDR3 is CASSVDSYYGYTF. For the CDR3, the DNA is TGTGCCAGCAGTGTAGACAGCTACTATGGCTACACCTTC.

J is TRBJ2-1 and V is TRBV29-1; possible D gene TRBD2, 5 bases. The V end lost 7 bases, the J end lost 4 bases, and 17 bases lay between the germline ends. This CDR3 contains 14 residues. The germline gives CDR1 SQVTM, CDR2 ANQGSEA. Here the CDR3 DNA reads TGCAGCGCCAGAAGGGAACTAGGGTACAATGAGCAGTTCTTC. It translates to CSARRELGYNEQFF.

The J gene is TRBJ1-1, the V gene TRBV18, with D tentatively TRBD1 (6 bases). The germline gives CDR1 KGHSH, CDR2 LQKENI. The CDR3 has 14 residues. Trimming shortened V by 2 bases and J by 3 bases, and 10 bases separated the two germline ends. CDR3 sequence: CASSPGGPDTEAFF. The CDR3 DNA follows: TGTGCCAGCTCACCAGGGGGCCCGGACACTGAAGCTTTCTTT.

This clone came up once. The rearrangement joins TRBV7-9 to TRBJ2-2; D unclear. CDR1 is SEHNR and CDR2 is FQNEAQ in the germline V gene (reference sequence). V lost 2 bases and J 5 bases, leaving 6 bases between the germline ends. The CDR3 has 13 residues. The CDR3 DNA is TGTGCCAGCAGCTTATTAGAAACCGGGGAGCTGTTTTTT. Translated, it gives CASSLLETGELFF.

CDR3 protein: CASSWSGLGNQPQHF. CDR3 coding DNA: TGTGCCAGCAGTTGGTCAGGGTTAGGCAATCAGCCCCAGCATTTT. The chain is built from TRBV27 and TRBJ1-5; the D gene is possibly TRBD1 (5 bases). The CDR3 is 15 residues long. Germline lookup yields CDR1 MNHEY and CDR2 SMNVEV (reference sequence). Deletions cut 4 bases from V and 2 bases from J, with 12 bases between.

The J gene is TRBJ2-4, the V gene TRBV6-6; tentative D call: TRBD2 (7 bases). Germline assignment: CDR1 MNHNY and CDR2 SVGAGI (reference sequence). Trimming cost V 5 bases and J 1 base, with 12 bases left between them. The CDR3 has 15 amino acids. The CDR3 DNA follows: TGTGCCAGCAGTCCCGAGGGGGGGGCCAAAAACATTCAGTACTTC. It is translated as CASSPEGGAKNIQYF.

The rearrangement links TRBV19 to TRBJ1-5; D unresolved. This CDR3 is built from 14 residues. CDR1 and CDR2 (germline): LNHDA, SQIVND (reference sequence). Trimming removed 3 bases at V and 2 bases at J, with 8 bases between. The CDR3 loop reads CASSIRGGNQPQHF. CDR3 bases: TGTGCCAGTAGTATTCGAGGAGGCAATCAGCCCCAGCATTTT.

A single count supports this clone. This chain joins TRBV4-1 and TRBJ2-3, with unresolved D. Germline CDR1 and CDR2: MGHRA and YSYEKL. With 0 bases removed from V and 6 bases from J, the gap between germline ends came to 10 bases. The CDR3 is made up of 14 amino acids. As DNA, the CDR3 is TGCGCCAGCAGCCAAGAGAGTATCGGGGATACGCAGTATTTT. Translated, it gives CASSQESIGDTQYF.

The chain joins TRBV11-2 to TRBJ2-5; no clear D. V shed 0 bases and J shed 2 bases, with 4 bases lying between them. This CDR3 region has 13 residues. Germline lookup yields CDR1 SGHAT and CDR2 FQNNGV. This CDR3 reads CASSLERQETQYF. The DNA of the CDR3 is TGTGCCAGCAGCTTAGAGAGGCAAGAGACCCAGTACTTC.

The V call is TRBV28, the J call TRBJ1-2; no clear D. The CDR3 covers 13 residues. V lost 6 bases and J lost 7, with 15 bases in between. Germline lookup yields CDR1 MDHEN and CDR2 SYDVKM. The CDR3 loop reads CASSLGGIGGYTF. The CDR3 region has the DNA TGTGCCAGCAGCTTGGGAGGGATCGGTGGCTACACCTTC.

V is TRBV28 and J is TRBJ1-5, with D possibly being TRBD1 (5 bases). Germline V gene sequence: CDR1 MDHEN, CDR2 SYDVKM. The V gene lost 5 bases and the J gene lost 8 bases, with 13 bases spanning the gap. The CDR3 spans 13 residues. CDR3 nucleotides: TGTGCCAGCAGTCAAGACGGGGGGAAGCCCCAGCATTTT. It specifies CASSQDGGKPQHF.

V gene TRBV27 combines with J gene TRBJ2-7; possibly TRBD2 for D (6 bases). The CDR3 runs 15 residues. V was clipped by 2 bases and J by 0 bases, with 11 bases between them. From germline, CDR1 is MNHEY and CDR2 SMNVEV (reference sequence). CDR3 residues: CASSLRDGSSYEQYF. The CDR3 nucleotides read TGTGCCAGCAGTTTAAGAGACGGGAGCTCCTACGAGCAGTACTTC.

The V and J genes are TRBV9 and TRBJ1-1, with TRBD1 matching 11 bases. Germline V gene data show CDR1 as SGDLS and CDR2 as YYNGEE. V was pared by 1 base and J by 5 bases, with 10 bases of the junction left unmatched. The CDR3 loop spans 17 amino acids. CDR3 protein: CASSVNGLGQGGTEAFF. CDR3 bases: TGTGCCAGCAGCGTAAACGGCCTGGGACAGGGGGGTACTGAAGCTTTCTTT.

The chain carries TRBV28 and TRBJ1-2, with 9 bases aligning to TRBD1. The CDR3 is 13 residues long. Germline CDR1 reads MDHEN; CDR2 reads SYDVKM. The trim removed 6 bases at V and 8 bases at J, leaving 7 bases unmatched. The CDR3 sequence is CASRSQQGAGYTF. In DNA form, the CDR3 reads TGTGCCAGCAGGAGTCAACAGGGGGCCGGCTACACCTTC.

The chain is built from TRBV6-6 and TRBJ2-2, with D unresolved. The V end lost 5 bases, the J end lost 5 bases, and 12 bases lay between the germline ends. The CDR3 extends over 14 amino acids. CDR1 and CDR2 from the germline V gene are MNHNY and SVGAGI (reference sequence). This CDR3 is CASSGYSNTGELFF. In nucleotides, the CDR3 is TGTGCCAGCAGTGGATACAGTAATACCGGGGAGCTGTTTTTT.

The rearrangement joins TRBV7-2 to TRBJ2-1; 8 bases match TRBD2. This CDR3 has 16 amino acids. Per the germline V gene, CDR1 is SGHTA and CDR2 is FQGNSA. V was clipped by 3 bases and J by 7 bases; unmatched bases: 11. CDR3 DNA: TGTGCCAGCAGCTTTCCCGGGACTAGTCGCGGGAATGAGCAGTTCTTC. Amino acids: CASSFPGTSRGNEQFF. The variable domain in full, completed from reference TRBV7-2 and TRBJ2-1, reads GAGVSQSPSNKVTEKGKDVELRCDPISGHTALYWYRQSLGQGLEFLIYFQGNSAPDKSGLPSDRFSAERTGGSVSTLTIQRTQQEDSAVYLCASSFPGTSRGNEQFFGPGTRLTVL.

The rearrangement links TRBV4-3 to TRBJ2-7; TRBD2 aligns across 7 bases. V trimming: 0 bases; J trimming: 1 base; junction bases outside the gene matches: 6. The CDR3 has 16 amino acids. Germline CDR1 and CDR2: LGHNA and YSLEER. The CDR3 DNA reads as TGCGCCAGCAGCCAAGATCCCCTGGGGGGGTCCTACGAGCAGTACTTC. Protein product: CASSQDPLGGSYEQYF.

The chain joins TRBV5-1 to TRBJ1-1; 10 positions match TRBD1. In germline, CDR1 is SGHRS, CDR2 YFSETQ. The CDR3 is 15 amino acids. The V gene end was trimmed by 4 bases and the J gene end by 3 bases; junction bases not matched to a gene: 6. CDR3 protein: CASSQRQGADTEAFF. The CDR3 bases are TGCGCCAGCAGCCAACGACAGGGGGCGGACACTGAAGCTTTCTTT.

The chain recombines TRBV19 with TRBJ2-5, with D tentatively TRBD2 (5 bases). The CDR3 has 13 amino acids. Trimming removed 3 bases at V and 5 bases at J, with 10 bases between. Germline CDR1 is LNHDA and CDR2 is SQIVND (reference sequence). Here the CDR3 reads CASSIMTGETQYF. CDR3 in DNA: TGTGCCAGTAGTATTATGACGGGGGAGACCCAGTACTTC.

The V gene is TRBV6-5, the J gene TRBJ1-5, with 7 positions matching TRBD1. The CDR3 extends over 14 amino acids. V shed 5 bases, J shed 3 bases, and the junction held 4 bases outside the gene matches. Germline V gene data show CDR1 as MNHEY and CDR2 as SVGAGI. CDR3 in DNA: TGTGCCAGCAGTCTGGACAGGTCCAATCAGCCCCAGCATTTT. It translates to CASSLDRSNQPQHF.

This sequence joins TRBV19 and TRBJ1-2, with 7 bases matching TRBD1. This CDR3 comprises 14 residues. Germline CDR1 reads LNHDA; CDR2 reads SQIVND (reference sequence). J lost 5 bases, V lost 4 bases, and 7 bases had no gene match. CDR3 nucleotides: TGTGCCAGTAGTAGCGGGGACAGAGTTTATGGCTACACCTTC. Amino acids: CASSSGDRVYGYTF. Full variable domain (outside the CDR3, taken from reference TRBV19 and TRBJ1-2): DGGITQSPKYLFRKEGQNVTLSCEQNLNHDAMYWYRQDPGQGLRLIYYSQIVNDFQKGDIAEGYSVSREKKESFPLTVTSAQKNPTAFYLCASSSGDRVYGYTFGSGTRLTVV.